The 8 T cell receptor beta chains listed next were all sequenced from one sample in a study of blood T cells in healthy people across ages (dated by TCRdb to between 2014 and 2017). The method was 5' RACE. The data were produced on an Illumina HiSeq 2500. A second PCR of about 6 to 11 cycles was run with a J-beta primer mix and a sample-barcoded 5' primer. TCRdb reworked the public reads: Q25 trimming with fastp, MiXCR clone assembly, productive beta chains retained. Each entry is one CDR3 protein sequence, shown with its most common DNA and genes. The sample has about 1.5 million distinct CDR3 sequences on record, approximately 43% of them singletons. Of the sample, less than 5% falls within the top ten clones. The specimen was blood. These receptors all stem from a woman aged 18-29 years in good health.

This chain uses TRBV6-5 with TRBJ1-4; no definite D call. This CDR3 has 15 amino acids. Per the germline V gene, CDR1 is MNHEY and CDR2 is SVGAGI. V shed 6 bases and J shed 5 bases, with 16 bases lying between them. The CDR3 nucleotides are TGTGCCAGCAGCCGCACCGGGTCTTCCAATGAAAAACTGTTTTTT. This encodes CASSRTGSSNEKLFF.

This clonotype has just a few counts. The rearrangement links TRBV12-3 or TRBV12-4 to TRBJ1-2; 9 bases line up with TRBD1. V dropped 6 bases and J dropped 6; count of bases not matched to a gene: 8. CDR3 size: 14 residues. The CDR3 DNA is TGTGCCAGCAGCACAACAGGGGGCACGGATGGCTACACCTTC. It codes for CASSTTGGTDGYTF.

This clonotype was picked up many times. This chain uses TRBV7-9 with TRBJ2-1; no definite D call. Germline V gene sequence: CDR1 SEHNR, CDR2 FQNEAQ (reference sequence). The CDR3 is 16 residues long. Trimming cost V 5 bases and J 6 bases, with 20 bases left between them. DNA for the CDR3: TGTGCCAGCAGCCCACACAGCAATACTCCTGTCAATGAGCAGTTCTTC. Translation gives CASSPHSNTPVNEQFF.

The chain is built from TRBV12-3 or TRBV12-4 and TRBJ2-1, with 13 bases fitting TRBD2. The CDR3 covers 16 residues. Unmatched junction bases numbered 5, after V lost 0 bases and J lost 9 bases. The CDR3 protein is CASSLAQGLAGLEQFF. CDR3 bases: TGTGCCAGCAGTTTAGCGCAGGGACTAGCGGGACTTGAGCAGTTCTTC.

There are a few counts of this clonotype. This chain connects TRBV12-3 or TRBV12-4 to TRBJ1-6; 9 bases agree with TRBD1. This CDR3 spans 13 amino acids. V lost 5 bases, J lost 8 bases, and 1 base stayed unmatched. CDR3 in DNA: TGTGCCAGCAGTCGACAGGGGGATTCACCCCTCCACTTT. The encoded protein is CASSRQGDSPLHF.

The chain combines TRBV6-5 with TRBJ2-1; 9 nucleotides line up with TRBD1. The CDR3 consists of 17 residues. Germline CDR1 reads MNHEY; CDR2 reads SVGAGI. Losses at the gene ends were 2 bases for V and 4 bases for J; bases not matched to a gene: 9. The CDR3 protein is CASSYHHGQGSYNEQFF. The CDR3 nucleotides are TGTGCCAGCAGTTACCACCACGGACAGGGGAGTTACAATGAGCAGTTCTTC.

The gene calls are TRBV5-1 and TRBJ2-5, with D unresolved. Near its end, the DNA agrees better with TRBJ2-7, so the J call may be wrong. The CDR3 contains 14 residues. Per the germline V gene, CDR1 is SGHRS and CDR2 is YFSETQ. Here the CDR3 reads CASSLALDVYEQYF. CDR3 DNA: TGCGCCAGCAGCTTGGCCCTTGACGTGTACGAGCAGTACTTC.

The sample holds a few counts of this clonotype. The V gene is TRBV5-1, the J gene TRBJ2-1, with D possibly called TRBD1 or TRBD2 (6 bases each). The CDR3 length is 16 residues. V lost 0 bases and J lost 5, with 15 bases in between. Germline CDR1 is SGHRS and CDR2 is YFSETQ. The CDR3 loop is CASSLGGGSSHNEQFF. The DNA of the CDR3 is TGCGCCAGCAGCTTGGGAGGGGGGAGCTCTCACAATGAGCAGTTCTTC.